The clone carrying this T cell receptor (beta chain) was seen repeatedly, ten times or more. Its antigen remains unidentified. The V and J ends lost 5 bases and 5 bases, in that order; junction bases with no gene match: 6. Germline V gives CDR1 MGHDK, CDR2 SYGVNS. This CDR3 is 14 amino acids long. The entry originates in a study of read filtering for tumor transcriptome and immune sequencing. Whole-study context: Patients were 17 to 20 male and about 15 female, mean age about 65 years, range 47 to 80. Transcriptome libraries were built from DNase-treated RNA. Study-wide results and caveats: Sorted CD138-negative bone marrow cells were not purified T cells. Single-read clonotypes: roughly 80% of IR-seq clonotypes (roughly 4% of reads), around three quarters of RNA-seq clonotypes (approximately 45% of reads).

From about 400 ng of RNA, a library with molecular barcoded alpha/delta and beta/gamma adaptors was made. TCRdb reprocessed the reads via MiXCR and lists one record per CDR3 protein. In the table there are about 130,000 distinct CDR3 sequences, approximately 12% of which are singletons. This sequence originates from a donor aged 40 or older with multiple myeloma. The chain has TRBV25-1 and TRBJ2-1; TRBD1 matches at 7 bases. Sequenced sample: a population of CD138-negative cells sorted from bone marrow. Written as DNA, the CDR3 is TGTGCCAGCAGTTTCACAGGGGTAAACAATGAGCAGTTCTTC. It encodes CASSFTGVNNEQFF.